The rows below give T cell receptor beta chains drawn from one sample of a study of T cells in Graves' hyperthyroidism and ophthalmopathy. TCRdb re-called the multiplex PCR reads with MiXCR, one entry per CDR3 protein. The sample contains about 600,000 distinct CDR3 sequences, about a sixth of which appear only once. Source material: blood. The receptors originated from a woman aged 40 to 50 with Graves' ophthalmopathy. Both conserved end residues are trimmed from each CDR3. A D gene is named only where the DNA matches it firmly.

TRBJ2-3	TRBV7-6	-	ASSFAPGLPTDTQY
TRBJ2-1	TRBV20-1	-	SARVRRGLSYNEQF
TRBJ2-2	TRBV20-1	TRBD1	SARDGQGFGGELF
TRBJ1-5	TRBV2	-	ASSEADSNQPQH
TRBJ2-3	TRBV2	-	ASRRDSDTQY
TRBJ1-2	TRBV11-2	-	ASSLEGAGYGYT
TRBJ1-2	TRBV20-1	TRBD1	SASGRPGQGAGYT
TRBJ2-1	TRBV3-1	-	ASSHSYNEQF
TRBJ1-1	TRBV28	-	ASSSGQGITEAF
TRBJ1-3	TRBV18	-	ASSPGATSGNTIY